This entry lists 18 T cell receptor beta chains sequenced from one sample in a study of T cell changes during pregnancy in multiple sclerosis. Repertoires were generated with immunoSEQ multiplex PCR, while TCRdb's copy carries only in-frame clones and drops some. The data contain about 40,000 clones, 80% to 90% of them singletons. Source: CD4+ T cells from peripheral blood mononuclear cells, taken in the first trimester of pregnancy. The receptors were gathered from a female donor with multiple sclerosis, enrolled in a pregnancy study.

The chain recombines TRBV1 with TRBJ2-5; the DNA was not used to check the table's D call, TRBD2. TRBV1 is noted as a pseudogene. The CDR3 runs to 14 residues. The CDR3 DNA follows: TGCACCAGCAGCCCCCCGGACGGGGAAGAGACCCAGTACTTC. Translating gives CTSSPPDGEETQYF.

V gene TRBV18 combines with J gene TRBJ2-7, with 10 bases aligning to TRBD1. J lost 6 bases, V lost 2 bases, and 4 bases had no gene match. There are 14 residues in the CDR3. CDR1 is KGHSH, CDR2 LQKENI, per germline. DNA for the CDR3: TGTGCCAGCTCACCAGGGACAGGGGTCACCGAGCAGTACTTC. Protein sequence: CASSPGTGVTEQYF.

The rearrangement joins TRBV19 to TRBJ1-1; D perhaps matches TRBD1 (6 bases). Germline lookup yields CDR1 LNHDA and CDR2 SQIVND (reference sequence). V was shortened by 5 bases and J by 1 base, with 14 bases between the two germline ends. This CDR3 is built from 15 residues. The CDR3 sequence: CASSVSDRWNTEAFF. CDR3 nucleotide sequence: TGTGCCAGTAGTGTATCGGACAGATGGAACACTGAAGCTTTCTTT.

The V and J genes are TRBV5-6 and TRBJ1-2, with 9 positions matching TRBD1. After removal of 2 bases from V and 7 bases from J, the junction contained 6 bases not matched to a gene. The CDR3 contains 14 residues. Germline values: CDR1 SGHDT, CDR2 YYEEEE. In nucleotides, the CDR3 is TGTGCCAGCAGCTTAGGGACAGGGTCTGGTGGCTACACCTTC. Encoded protein: CASSLGTGSGGYTF.

The V and J genes are TRBV28 and TRBJ2-5, with 9 nucleotides matching TRBD2. The germline V gene has CDR1 MDHEN and CDR2 SYDVKM. This CDR3 spans 14 amino acids. Trimming at V came to 3 bases and at J to 7 bases, leaving 6 bases not matched to a gene. The CDR3 nucleotides read TGTGCCAGCAGTTTGGTTAGCGGGAGTAGGACCCAGTACTTC. This gives the protein CASSLVSGSRTQYF.

V and J are TRBV5-1 and TRBJ1-1; the D is unclear. This CDR3 spans 11 amino acids. The V gene's germline CDR1 is SGHRS and CDR2 YFSETQ. The V and J ends lost 7 bases and 4 bases respectively, with 8 bases between them. The chain's CDR3 is CASRLLTEAFF. CDR3 coding DNA: TGCGCCAGCCGACTCCTCACTGAAGCTTTCTTT. Supplemented by reference TRBV5-1 and TRBJ1-1, the full variable domain reads KAGVTQTPRYLIKTRGQQVTLSCSPISGHRSVSWYQQTPGQGLQFLFEYFSETQRNKGNFPGRFSGRQFSNSRSEMNVSTLELGDSALYLCASRLLTEAFFGQGTRLTVV.

The genes are TRBV7-2 and TRBJ1-6; the D gene is possibly TRBD1 (6 bases). V lost 0 bases, J lost 3 bases, and 12 bases lay in between. There are 17 residues in the CDR3. Germline-derived CDR1 and CDR2 are SGHTA and FQGNSA. For the CDR3, the DNA is TGTGCCAGCAGCTTAGCCTCACAGGGTTACTATAATTCACCCCTCCACTTT. It is translated as CASSLASQGYYNSPLHF.

The chain carries TRBV7-2 and TRBJ2-7, with TRBD2 matching over 11 bases. Trimming cost V 3 bases and J 9 bases; bases outside gene matches: 16. This CDR3 has 17 residues. Germline CDR1 is SGHTA and CDR2 is FQGNSA. The CDR3 bases are TGTGCCAGCAGCTTCGGACTAGCGGGTGTCACGAACGGGGCGCAGTACTTC. Translated, it gives CASSFGLAGVTNGAQYF. The whole variable domain, filled in from reference TRBV7-2 and TRBJ2-7, reads GAGVSQSPSNKVTEKGKDVELRCDPISGHTALYWYRQSLGQGLEFLIYFQGNSAPDKSGLPSDRFSAERTGGSVSTLTIQRTQQEDSAVYLCASSFGLAGVTNGAQYFGPGTRLTVT.

The chain joins TRBV6-4 to TRBJ2-3; perhaps TRBD1 as D (6 bases). The CDR3 has 14 amino acids. Germline CDR1 is MRHNA and CDR2 is SNTAGT. Trimming pared 5 bases from V and 1 base from J, leaving 10 bases between. The CDR3 DNA sequence: TGTGCCAGCAGTCAGGGGTTGCGCACAGATACGCAGTATTTT. The encoded protein is CASSQGLRTDTQYF.

The chain links TRBV6-5 to TRBJ2-7, with TRBD2 matching 7 bases. Trimming removed 0 bases from V and 5 bases from J; junction bases left unmatched: 10. The CDR3 is made up of 16 amino acids. The germline gives CDR1 MNHEY, CDR2 SVGAGI. CDR3 residues: CASSYSTAAGVNEQYF. The CDR3 DNA follows: TGTGCCAGCAGTTACTCGACGGCGGCGGGAGTCAACGAGCAGTACTTC.

Only one count was recorded for this clone. The chain links TRBV6-5 to TRBJ1-4, with D perhaps TRBD1 (5 bases). Germline V CDR1 and CDR2: MNHEY, SVGAGI. V lost 0 bases and J 5 bases, leaving 13 bases between the germline ends. CDR3 length: 16 amino acids. The CDR3, as DNA: TGTGCCAGCAGTTACTCGAAGGACAAATCGAATGAAAAACTGTTTTTT. Protein product: CASSYSKDKSNEKLFF.

V and J are TRBV2 and TRBJ1-3; D may be TRBD1 (5 bases). The CDR3 has 14 amino acids. V lost 7 bases to trimming and J lost 9 bases, with 19 bases between them. CDR1 and CDR2 from the germline V gene are SNHLY and FYNNEI. The CDR3 here is CASKGALHITTIYF. The CDR3 DNA follows: TGTGCCAGCAAAGGGGCACTGCATATAACCACCATATATTTT.

The CDR3 region has the DNA TGTGCCAGCAGTGTCCCAGGGGTACCTACGCAGTATTTT. As protein: CASSVPGVPTQYF. J is TRBJ2-3 and V is TRBV6-1, with D tentatively TRBD1 (6 bases). Germline V gene sequence: CDR1 MNHNS, CDR2 SASEGT. Trimming cost V 4 bases and J 8 bases, with 13 bases left between them. The CDR3 sequence is 13 residues long.

The chain has TRBV6-5 and TRBJ2-7; TRBD1 might be the D (7 bases). The CDR3 is 15 amino acids. Per germline, CDR1 MNHEY and CDR2 SVGAGI. V was trimmed by 2 bases and J by 2 bases, leaving 13 bases between them. The CDR3 DNA reads as TGTGCCAGCAGTTACAACCCAGGGGGGACCTACGAGCAGTACTTC. Protein sequence: CASSYNPGGTYEQYF.

This chain uses TRBV11-3 with TRBJ2-2; D is perhaps TRBD1 (7 bases). Germline CDR1 is SGHNT and CDR2 is YENEEA. CDR3 length: 16 amino acids. V dropped 0 bases and J dropped 4 bases, with 12 bases sitting between them. DNA for the CDR3: TGTGCCAGCAGCTTAGATCAGCAGGGGGGCACCGGGGAGCTGTTTTTT. Its protein product is CASSLDQQGGTGELFF.

This sequence joins TRBV25-1 and TRBJ2-3; 8 nucleotides match TRBD2. Looked up from germline, CDR1 is MGHDK and CDR2 is SYGVNS. Unmatched junction bases numbered 6, after V lost 7 bases and J lost 3 bases. This CDR3 contains 14 residues. The CDR3 coding sequence is TGTGCCAGCACTTTAGCGGGAAGGACAGATACGCAGTATTTT. It yields the protein CASTLAGRTDTQYF.

The rearrangement uses TRBV27 and TRBJ2-3; 7 positions match TRBD1. Germline CDR1 reads MNHEY; CDR2 reads SMNVEV (reference sequence). The CDR3 runs 15 residues. J lost 6 bases, V lost 0 bases, and 6 bases had no gene match. The CDR3 DNA reads as TGTGCCAGCAGTTTATCGTACAGGGGATTGGATACGCAGTATTTT. It encodes CASSLSYRGLDTQYF.

The chain couples TRBV7-9 to TRBJ2-4; TRBD1 aligns across 8 bases. The CDR3 runs 14 residues. Germline CDR1 reads SEHNR; CDR2 reads FQNEAQ (reference sequence). The V and J ends lost 6 bases and 8 bases, in that order; junction bases with no gene match: 9. The CDR3 coding sequence is TGTGCCAGCAGTTCCACAGGGGGTCCGGACATTCAGTACTTC. Translation: CASSSTGGPDIQYF. Combining the CDR3 with reference TRBV7-9 and TRBJ2-4 gives the whole variable domain DTGVSQNPRHKITKRGQNVTFRCDPISEHNRLYWYRQTLGQGPEFLTYFQNEAQLEKSRLLSDRFSAERPKGSFSTLEIQRTEQGDSAMYLCASSSTGGPDIQYFGAGTRLSVL.